This T cell receptor (beta chain) was recorded in a study of molecular identifiers for immune sequencing clone quantification. On the study more broadly: In replicates, RNA from about 21,000 or 97,000 naive CD8 cells was split five ways, four sequenced.

Source material for naive CD8 libraries was about 19,000 to 1,000,000 sorted cells, with 10%, 30% or 50% RNA. It was with previously described methods and listed TCR primers that bulk TCR libraries were made. TCRdb reprocessed the PCR reads via MiXCR and lists one record per CDR3 protein. The sample holds roughly 630,000 distinct CDR3 sequences; roughly 25% are singletons and the top ten take 0.6% to 0.9%. The germline V gene has CDR1 MDHEN and CDR2 SYDVKM. The CDR3 has 18 amino acids. With V trimmed by 3 bases and J by 5 bases, 11 bases remained unmatched. The V call is TRBV28, the J call TRBJ2-1; 12 positions match TRBD2. The sequence came from a human donor in good health. Some libraries in this study had Jurkat cell RNA spiked in. The specimen was naive CD8+ T cells from blood, with Jurkat cell RNA spiked in. Subset defined: FACS-sorted CD8+CD4-CCR7+CD45RA+ naive T cells. Written as DNA, the CDR3 is TGTGCCAGCAGTTTCCACCCTAGGACTAGCGGGATAAACAATGAGCAGTTCTTC. Protein product: CASSFHPRTSGINNEQFF.